These T cell receptor beta chains were read from a single sample in a study of siplizumab effects on memory and regulatory T cells. Here immunoSEQ multiplex PCR was the method, and the copy in TCRdb shows in-frame clones only, minus some. The sample lists about 110,000 clones, about 92% seen once, with about 0.32% in the top ten. Sample: CD4+ T cells sorted from blood. Source of these receptors: a human donor in good health. Both conserved end residues are part of each CDR3. The D gene is left open where the match is weak. Clone sizes are given selectively: once, few, many, or a class where the clone is expanded.

v_gene	j_gene	abundance	d_gene	CDR3aa	CDR3nt
TRBV5-4	TRBJ1-2	once	-	CASSFPQDYGYTF	TGTGCCAGCAGCTTCCCGCAGGACTATGGCTACACCTTC
TRBV30	TRBJ2-1	-	-	CAWETGPSHNEQFF	TGTGCCTGGGAAACAGGGCCAAGCCACAATGAGCAGTTCTTC
TRBV6-6	TRBJ1-4	-	-	CASSDRQVREKLFF	TGTGCCAGCAGCGACCGACAGGTGCGAGAAAAACTGTTTTTT
TRBV7-9	TRBJ2-3	once	TRBD1	CASSQDRGRTDTQYF	TGTGCCAGCAGCCAAGACAGGGGGCGCACAGATACGCAGTATTTT
TRBV7-3	TRBJ2-2	once	TRBD2	CASSRTGTSGRANTGELFF	TGTGCCAGCAGCCGGACCGGGACTAGCGGGAGAGCGAACACCGGGGAGCTGTTTTTT
TRBV6-6	TRBJ1-2	-	-	CASSYEGGTYGYTF	TGTGCCAGCAGCTACGAAGGAGGGACCTATGGCTACACCTTC
TRBV4-3	TRBJ1-1	-	-	CASSQEGYYRDTEAFF	TGCGCCAGCAGCCAAGAAGGTTACTACAGGGACACTGAAGCTTTCTTT
TRBV6-6	TRBJ2-7	-	-	CASSTPSSYEQYF	TGTGCCAGCAGTACCCCCTCCTCCTACGAGCAGTACTTC
TRBV4-1	TRBJ2-1	-	-	CASSQEGANEQFF	TGCGCCAGCAGCCAGGAAGGGGCTAATGAGCAGTTCTTC
TRBV15	TRBJ1-1	-	-	CATNRGVNTEAFF	TGTGCCACCAACAGAGGGGTGAACACTGAAGCTTTCTTT